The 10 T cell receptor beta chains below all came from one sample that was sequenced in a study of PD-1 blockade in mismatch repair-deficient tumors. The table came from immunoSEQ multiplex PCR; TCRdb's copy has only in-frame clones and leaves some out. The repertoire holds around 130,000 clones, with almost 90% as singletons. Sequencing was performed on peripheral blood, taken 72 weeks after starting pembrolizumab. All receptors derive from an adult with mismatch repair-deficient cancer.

The CDR3 region is CASSYSHTEAFF. In DNA, the CDR3 is TGTGCCAGCAGTTACAGCCACACTGAAGCTTTCTTT. The chain recombines TRBV6-5 with TRBJ1-1, with unresolved D. This CDR3 comprises 12 residues. V lost 2 bases and J lost 3, with 4 bases in between. Germline-derived CDR1 and CDR2 are MNHEY and SVGAGI.

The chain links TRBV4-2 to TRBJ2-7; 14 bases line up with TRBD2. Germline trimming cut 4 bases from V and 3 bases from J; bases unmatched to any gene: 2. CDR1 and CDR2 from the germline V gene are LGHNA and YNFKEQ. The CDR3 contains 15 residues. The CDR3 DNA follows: TGTGCCAGCAGCCTCGGACTAGCGGGAGGCTACGAGCAGTACTTC. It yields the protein CASSLGLAGGYEQYF.

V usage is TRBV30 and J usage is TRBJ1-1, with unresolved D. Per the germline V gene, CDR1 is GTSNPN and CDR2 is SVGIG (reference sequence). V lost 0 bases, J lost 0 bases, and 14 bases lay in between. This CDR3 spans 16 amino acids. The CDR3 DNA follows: TGTGCCTGGAGTGTACGCGGGGAGCTCATGAACACTGAAGCTTTCTTT. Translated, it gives CAWSVRGELMNTEAFF.

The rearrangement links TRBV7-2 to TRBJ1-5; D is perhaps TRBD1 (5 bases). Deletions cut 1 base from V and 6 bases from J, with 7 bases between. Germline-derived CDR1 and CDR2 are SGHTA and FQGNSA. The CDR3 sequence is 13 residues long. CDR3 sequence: CASSLGGVQPQHF. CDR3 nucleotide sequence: TGTGCCAGCAGCTTAGGAGGGGTTCAGCCCCAGCATTTT.

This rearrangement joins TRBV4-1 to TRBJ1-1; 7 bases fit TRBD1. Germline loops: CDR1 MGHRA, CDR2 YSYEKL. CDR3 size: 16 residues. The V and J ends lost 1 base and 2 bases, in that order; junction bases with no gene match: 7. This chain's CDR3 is CASSQVLTGANTEAFF. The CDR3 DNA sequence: TGCGCCAGCAGCCAAGTCCTTACAGGGGCTAACACTGAAGCTTTCTTT.

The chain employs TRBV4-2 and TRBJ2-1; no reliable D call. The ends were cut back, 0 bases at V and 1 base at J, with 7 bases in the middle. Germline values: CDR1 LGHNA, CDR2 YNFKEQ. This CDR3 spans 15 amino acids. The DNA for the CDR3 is TGTGCCAGCAGCCAAGAGAAGAGATCCTACAATGAGCAGTTCTTC. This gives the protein CASSQEKRSYNEQFF.

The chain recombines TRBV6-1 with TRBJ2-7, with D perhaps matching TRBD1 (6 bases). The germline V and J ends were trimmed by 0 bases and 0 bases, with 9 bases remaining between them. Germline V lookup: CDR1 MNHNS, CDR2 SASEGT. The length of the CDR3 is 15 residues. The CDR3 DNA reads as TGTGCCAGCAGTGAAGCTTGGACAGCCTCCTACGAGCAGTACTTC. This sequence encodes CASSEAWTASYEQYF.

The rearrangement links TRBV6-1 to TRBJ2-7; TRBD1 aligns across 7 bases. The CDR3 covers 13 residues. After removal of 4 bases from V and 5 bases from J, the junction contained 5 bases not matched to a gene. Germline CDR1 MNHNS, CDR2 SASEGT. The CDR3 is CASSGQGRDEQYF. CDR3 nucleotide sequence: TGTGCCAGCAGTGGACAGGGACGAGACGAGCAGTACTTC.

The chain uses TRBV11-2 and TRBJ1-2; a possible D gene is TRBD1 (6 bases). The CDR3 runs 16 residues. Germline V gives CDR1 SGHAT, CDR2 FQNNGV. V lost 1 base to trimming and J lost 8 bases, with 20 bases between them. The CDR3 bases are TGTGCCAGCAGCTTAGCGGGGGGCCCCTCTAAGGGAGGCTACACCTTC. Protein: CASSLAGGPSKGGYTF.

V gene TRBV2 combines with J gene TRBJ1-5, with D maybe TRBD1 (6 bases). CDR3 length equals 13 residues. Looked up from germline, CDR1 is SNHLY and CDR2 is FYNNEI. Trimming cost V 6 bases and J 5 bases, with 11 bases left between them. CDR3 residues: CASSDRTYQPQHF. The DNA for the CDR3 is TGTGCCAGCAGCGACAGGACCTATCAGCCCCAGCATTTT.